A single sample gave rise to the 18 T cell receptor beta chains below, sequenced in a study of regulatory dendritic cells for organ transplantation. Their antigens remain unidentified. CFSE-labeled sorted T cells met regulatory or mature dendritic cells for around 5 days. Assay: immunoSEQ multiplex PCR; the TCRdb copy retains only in-frame clones and omits some. Among roughly 12,000 clones listed, nearly 80% were seen once. The sequenced sample consisted of naive CD8+ T cells from blood cultured with regulatory dendritic cells. As for subset: CD45RA+ naive T cells. The receptor source for this set is a human donor in good health.

The chain couples TRBV6-5 to TRBJ2-7; TRBD1 might be the D (6 bases). CDR1 is MNHEY, CDR2 SVGAGI, per germline. The length of the CDR3 is 14 residues. Trimming took off 2 bases at V and 3 bases at J, with 11 bases between the two ends. The CDR3: CASSYGQFGYEQYF. CDR3 nucleotides: TGTGCCAGCAGTTACGGACAGTTCGGCTACGAGCAGTACTTC.

V is TRBV4-2 and J is TRBJ1-1; the D is unclear. V was trimmed by 1 base and J by 0 bases, leaving 9 bases between them. The CDR3 extends over 15 amino acids. Germline V CDR1 and CDR2: LGHNA, YNFKEQ. The CDR3 nucleotides read TGTGCCAGCAGCCAAGGCGGGGAAATGAACACTGAAGCTTTCTTT. Its protein product is CASSQGGEMNTEAFF.

V usage is TRBV5-4 and J usage is TRBJ2-3, with 9 positions matching TRBD2. CDR3 size: 16 residues. Trimming at V came to 4 bases and at J to 5 bases, leaving 11 bases not matched to a gene. Germline CDR1 reads SGHNT; CDR2 reads YYREEE (reference sequence). In nucleotides, the CDR3 is TGTGCCAGCAGCCCTGGGGCGGGGGGGCCAGAAGATACGCAGTATTTT. Translating it yields CASSPGAGGPEDTQYF. Supplemented by reference TRBV5-4 and TRBJ2-3, the full variable domain reads ETGVTQSPTHLIKTRGQQVTLRCSSQSGHNTVSWYQQALGQGPQFIFQYYREEENGRGNFPPRFSGLQFPNYSSELNVNALELDDSALYLCASSPGAGGPEDTQYFGPGTRLTVL.

V is TRBV6-1 and J is TRBJ2-2, with a tentative D call TRBD1 (6 bases). From germline, CDR1 is MNHNS and CDR2 SASEGT. The CDR3 length is 16 residues. Trimming removed 1 base at V and 1 base at J, with 10 bases between. Written as DNA, the CDR3 is TGTGCCAGCAGTGAAGTTGGGACACAGAACACCGGGGAGCTGTTTTTT. It is translated as CASSEVGTQNTGELFF.

The chain combines TRBV7-9 with TRBJ2-2; 9 bases are a match to TRBD1. Germline V gene data show CDR1 as SEHNR and CDR2 as FQNEAQ (reference sequence). This CDR3 has 16 residues. V lost 5 bases to trimming and J lost 0 bases; unmatched junction nucleotides: 4. CDR3 sequence reads: CASSDWTGANTGELFF. The DNA of the CDR3 is TGTGCCAGCAGCGATTGGACAGGGGCGAACACCGGGGAGCTGTTTTTT. Drawing the rest from reference TRBV7-9 and TRBJ2-2, the complete variable domain is DTGVSQNPRHKITKRGQNVTFRCDPISEHNRLYWYRQTLGQGPEFLTYFQNEAQLEKSRLLSDRFSAERPKGSFSTLEIQRTEQGDSAMYLCASSDWTGANTGELFFGEGSRLTVL.

The J gene is TRBJ2-5, the V gene TRBV4-1; TRBD1 matches 10 bases. Germline assignment: CDR1 MGHRA and CDR2 YSYEKL. The CDR3 loop spans 15 amino acids. J gave up 6 bases and V 5 bases, and 9 bases lay outside the gene matches. CDR3 region: CASSYPTGGLKTQYF. CDR3 nucleotides: TGCGCCAGCAGCTACCCGACAGGGGGCTTGAAGACCCAGTACTTC.

This clone was observed once. The chain joins TRBV7-9 to TRBJ1-5; D is perhaps TRBD1 (6 bases). Trimming pared 2 bases from V and 3 bases from J, leaving 8 bases between. From germline, CDR1 is SEHNR and CDR2 FQNEAQ (reference sequence). This CDR3 has 14 amino acids. CDR3 DNA: TGTGCCAGCAGCTTACCAGGGGACAATCAGCCCCAGCATTTT. Protein: CASSLPGDNQPQHF.

This chain connects TRBV27 to TRBJ2-7; possibly TRBD1 for D (6 bases). With 7 bases removed from V and 2 bases from J, the gap between germline ends came to 9 bases. The CDR3 sequence is 12 residues long. Germline CDR1 MNHEY, CDR2 SMNVEV (reference sequence). This CDR3 reads CASNRTAYEQYF. DNA for the CDR3: TGTGCCAGCAATAGGACAGCCTACGAGCAGTACTTC.

The V and J genes are TRBV20-1 and TRBJ1-2, with D unclear. V was cut by 3 bases and J by 8 bases, with 10 bases left in between. Germline V CDR1 and CDR2: DFQATT, SNEGSKA (reference sequence). The CDR3 sequence is 11 residues long. The CDR3 DNA is TGCAGTGCTAGGTGGGCAGACGGCTACACCTTC. Translation: CSARWADGYTF.

This clone was counted only a few times. V and J are TRBV7-9 and TRBJ1-3; D is possibly TRBD1 (5 bases). The length of the CDR3 is 17 residues. The V gene lost 1 base and the J gene lost 4 bases, with 17 bases spanning the gap. Germline CDR1 SEHNR, CDR2 FQNEAQ (reference sequence). The DNA for the CDR3 is TGTGCCAGCAGCTTAGAAGGGGCAGGTCTCTCAGGAAACACCATATATTTT. It yields the protein CASSLEGAGLSGNTIYF.

This chain uses TRBV7-8 with TRBJ2-7, with 8 bases matching TRBD1. Germline V gene lookup returns CDR1 SGHVS and CDR2 FQNEAQ. Trimming removed 3 bases from V and 7 bases from J; junction bases left unmatched: 14. The CDR3 totals 16 residues. Written as DNA, the CDR3 is TGTGCCAGCAGCTTCAGGGGACAGGAGGTACTGGGGGAGCAGTACTTC. As protein: CASSFRGQEVLGEQYF. The entire variable domain, with the rest obtained from reference TRBV7-8 and TRBJ2-7, is as follows: GAGVSQSPRYKVAKRGQDVALRCDPISGHVSLFWYQQALGQGPEFLTYFQNEAQLDKSGLPSDRFFAERPEGSVSTLKIQRTQQEDSAVYLCASSFRGQEVLGEQYFGPGTRLTVT.

V usage is TRBV19 and J usage is TRBJ1-6; weak D call: TRBD1 (5 bases). The CDR3 totals 13 residues. V was pared by 5 bases and J by 10 bases, with 12 bases between. Germline CDR1 LNHDA, CDR2 SQIVND (reference sequence). CDR3 bases: TGTGCCAGTAGTTCGGCAGGGTGGTCACCCCTCCACTTT. Translated, it gives CASSSAGWSPLHF. Looking up the rest from reference TRBV19 and TRBJ1-6 gives the full variable domain: DGGITQSPKYLFRKEGQNVTLSCEQNLNHDAMYWYRQDPGQGLRLIYYSQIVNDFQKGDIAEGYSVSREKKESFPLTVTSAQKNPTAFYLCASSSAGWSPLHFGNGTRLTVT.

The chain recombines TRBV6-6 with TRBJ2-1; 10 bases are a match to TRBD2. Germline V gene data show CDR1 as MNHNY and CDR2 as SVGAGI (reference sequence). V dropped 2 bases and J dropped 0; count of bases not matched to a gene: 1. The CDR3 is 16 amino acids. CDR3 nucleotides: TGTGCCAGCAGTTACCGGACTAGCGGCTCCTACAATGAGCAGTTCTTC. It translates to CASSYRTSGSYNEQFF.

This clone turned up a few times. This chain connects TRBV9 to TRBJ1-1; D unclear. V was trimmed by 4 bases and J by 7 bases, leaving 11 bases between them. In germline, CDR1 is SGDLS, CDR2 YYNGEE. The CDR3 totals 12 residues. The CDR3 loop is CASSPGGYEAFF. CDR3 coding DNA: TGTGCCAGCAGCCCGGGAGGGTATGAAGCTTTCTTT.

This clone appeared a few times. This sequence joins TRBV29-1 and TRBJ2-7; possibly TRBD2 for D (6 bases). This CDR3 contains 13 residues. The V gene lost 2 bases and the J gene lost 2 bases, with 10 bases spanning the gap. Germline-derived CDR1 and CDR2 are SQVTM and ANQGSEA. The CDR3 DNA reads as TGCAGCGTTGAATTTGGAGGGGCCTACGAGCAGTACTTC. Translated, it gives CSVEFGGAYEQYF.

V is TRBV5-6 and J is TRBJ1-1; no firm D call. V was trimmed by 4 bases and J by 1 base, leaving 11 bases between them. The CDR3 consists of 14 residues. Germline-derived CDR1 and CDR2 are SGHDT and YYEEEE. The CDR3 sequence is CASSTGLTNTEAFF. The DNA for the CDR3 is TGTGCCAGCAGCACTGGACTGACGAACACTGAAGCTTTCTTT.

This rearrangement joins TRBV19 to TRBJ2-2; possibly TRBD1 for D (6 bases). This CDR3 is built from 14 residues. With 7 bases removed from V and 6 bases from J, the gap between germline ends came to 15 bases. Germline CDR1 is LNHDA and CDR2 is SQIVND (reference sequence). DNA for the CDR3: TGTGCCAGTATGACGCAGGGGTTGGCCGGGGAGCTGTTTTTT. Residues: CASMTQGLAGELFF.

The chain links TRBV2 to TRBJ1-2; D not certain. There are 13 residues in the CDR3. V lost 6 bases to trimming and J lost 1 base, with 9 bases between them. Per the germline V gene, CDR1 is SNHLY and CDR2 is FYNNEI. The CDR3 sequence: CASRSRDNYGYTF. The CDR3, as DNA: TGTGCCAGCAGGTCCCGGGATAACTATGGCTACACCTTC.